This T cell receptor (beta chain) is from a study of regulatory T cells in long-lasting Graves disease. About the research overall: Disease was considered persistent Graves' disease after over 5 years of antithyroid drugs (with positive TSH receptor antibodies).

The sample holds a few counts of this clonotype. Its antigen is not identified. According to the study, TCR beta libraries were built with iRepertoire HTBI primers and CDR3-region Arm-PCR. Study processing details: Among the samples, 60 to 65 TRBV and 14 TRBJ segments were identified. In TCRdb, the multiplex PCR reads were re-called with MiXCR into one record per CDR3 protein. TCRdb assigned the V and J calls; the authors' analysis was not used. In the table there are about 470,000 distinct CDR3 sequences, 20% to 25% of which are singletons. Study conclusions and caveats: It was in persistent disease that TRBV28, TRBJ1-2 and TRBJ2-5 were favored.

Germline lookup yields CDR1 DFQATT and CDR2 SNEGSKA (reference sequence). V shed 5 bases, J shed 4 bases, and the junction held 9 bases outside the gene matches. The CDR3 has 14 residues. Time point indicated: persistent/refractory GD, antithyroid drugs over 5 years with positive TRAb. Scientists built the TCR library using RNA that was extracted from PBMCs. The TCR was taken from a female donor with Graves disease. Source: peripheral blood mononuclear cells (PBMCs), taken when the disease was refractory, from a patient treated with antithyroid drugs. The genes are TRBV20-1 and TRBJ2-7; 9 bases fit TRBD2. The chain's CDR3 is CSAGPGLAVYEQYF. Written as DNA, the CDR3 is TGCAGTGCTGGACCGGGACTAGCAGTTTACGAGCAGTACTTC.